The clone carrying this TCR beta chain was counted a few times. This sample is part of a study of cytomegalovirus exposure and HLA in healthy donors. Primers included in the PCR were 60 Vbeta and 13 Jbeta primers. Measured with immunoSEQ multiplex PCR; TCRdb has only the in-frame clones, and not every one. The repertoire has hundreds of thousands of clones, around four fifths of them found once; the top ten carry 0.58%. Looked up from germline, CDR1 is SGHRS and CDR2 is YFSETQ. The CDR3 runs to 14 residues. Trimming shortened V by 5 bases and J by 0 bases, and 11 bases separated the two germline ends.

The TCR originated in a woman aged 40 to 49 in good health and CMV-seronegative. Material for sequencing was PBMCs. The chain carries TRBV5-1 and TRBJ1-1; D possibly corresponds to TRBD1 (6 bases). This CDR3 reads CASRPTGLNTEAFF. CDR3 DNA sequence: TGCGCCAGCAGACCGACAGGTCTGAACACTGAAGCTTTCTTT.